What follows is one T cell receptor beta chain and its context. TCRdb called the 5' RACE reads again in MiXCR, with one record for every CDR3 protein. The table includes hundreds of thousands of distinct CDR3 sequences, 10% to 15% detected once. This entry belongs to a study of identical twins. Deletions cut 1 base from V and 7 bases from J, with 13 bases between. The germline V gene encodes CDR1 PRHDT and CDR2 FYEKMQ (reference sequence). The CDR3 is 14 amino acids. These data were also filed under a second study, of yellow fever vaccine responses in identical twins.

This TCR was sampled from a woman younger than 35 in good health. The chain employs TRBV13 and TRBJ2-5; D is perhaps TRBD1 (6 bases). Sequencing was carried out using PBMCs. In DNA form, the CDR3 reads TGTGCCAGCAGCTTAGCGGCAGGGGAAGGGACCCAGTACTTC. It yields the protein CASSLAAGEGTQYF.